Each of the 32 T cell receptor beta chains below was sequenced from the same sample in a study of PD-1 blockade in classical Hodgkin lymphoma. The repertoire was sequenced with immunoSEQ multiplex PCR; TCRdb's copy has only in-frame clones and lacks some. The sample shows roughly 14,000 clones, about four fifths of them seen only once. Brentuximab vedotin exposure varied among the patients, all of whom had relapsed after autologous stem cell transplantation. The specimen comprised peripheral blood mononuclear cells (PBMCs), sampled at baseline. Receptors originate from a human donor with classical Hodgkin lymphoma.

The chain combines TRBV28 with TRBJ1-3; weak D call: TRBD1 (5 bases). CDR1 and CDR2 (germline): MDHEN, SYDVKM. Trimming removed 4 bases at V and 4 bases at J, with 17 bases between. The CDR3 loop spans 16 amino acids. In nucleotides, the CDR3 is TGTGCCAGCAGTTCCCGGGGGGTCTCGTCCGGAAACACCATATATTTT. Translation: CASSSRGVSSGNTIYF. Full variable domain (rest looked up from reference TRBV28 and TRBJ1-3): DVKVTQSSRYLVKRTGEKVFLECVQDMDHENMFWYRQDPGLGLRLIYFSYDVKMKEKGDIPEGYSVSREKKERFSLILESASTNQTSMYLCASSSRGVSSGNTIYFGEGSWLTVV.

The rearrangement joins TRBV2 to TRBJ2-5, with 7 bases identical to TRBD1. Germline V gene sequence: CDR1 SNHLY, CDR2 FYNNEI. This CDR3 region has 13 residues. Trimming removed 6 bases from V and 5 bases from J; junction bases left unmatched: 6. CDR3 region: CASRAGGGETQYF. The CDR3 DNA reads as TGTGCCAGCAGGGCAGGGGGTGGGGAGACCCAGTACTTC.

The chain combines TRBV9 with TRBJ2-2; D possibly uses TRBD1 or TRBD2 (5 bases each). Trimming pared 0 bases from V and 0 bases from J, leaving 15 bases between. The CDR3 runs 18 residues. Germline-derived CDR1 and CDR2 are SGDLS and YYNGEE. The CDR3: CASSVVPPQGANTGELFF. CDR3 DNA: TGTGCCAGCAGCGTAGTACCTCCCCAGGGAGCGAACACCGGGGAGCTGTTTTTT.

The rearrangement uses TRBV7-6 and TRBJ2-1, with 8 bases fitting TRBD2. J was trimmed by 1 base and V by 5 bases; bases with no gene match: 7. Germline CDR1 reads SGHVS; CDR2 reads FNYEAQ. The CDR3 has 16 residues. CDR3 residues: CASSPGGGYSYNEQFF. The CDR3 DNA reads as TGTGCCAGCAGCCCTGGCGGGGGGTATTCCTACAATGAGCAGTTCTTC. The whole variable domain, remainder taken from reference TRBV7-6 and TRBJ2-1, is GAGVSQSPRYKVTKRGQDVALRCDPISGHVSLYWYRQALGQGPEFLTYFNYEAQQDKSGLPNDRFSAERPEGSISTLTIQRTEQRDSAMYRCASSPGGGYSYNEQFFGPGTRLTVL.

The chain couples TRBV28 to TRBJ1-2, with unresolved D. Germline V gene lookup returns CDR1 MDHEN and CDR2 SYDVKM. V lost 6 bases and J 0 bases, leaving 14 bases between the germline ends. This CDR3 is 15 amino acids long. The CDR3 reads CASRLGFLANYGYTF. CDR3 coding DNA: TGTGCCAGCAGACTTGGTTTTTTAGCTAACTATGGCTACACCTTC.

The chain is built from TRBV28 and TRBJ1-2; weak D call: TRBD1 (6 bases). This CDR3 spans 13 amino acids. The germline V gene encodes CDR1 MDHEN and CDR2 SYDVKM. V was cut by 6 bases and J by 4 bases, with 12 bases left in between. CDR3 sequence reads: CASRLQGPYGYTF. The CDR3 nucleotides read TGTGCCAGCAGATTACAGGGCCCCTATGGCTACACCTTC.

The chain has TRBV5-1 and TRBJ2-3; 10 bases fit TRBD2. This CDR3 is built from 16 residues. The V gene's germline CDR1 is SGHRS and CDR2 YFSETQ. Unmatched junction bases numbered 6, after V lost 0 bases and J lost 5 bases. This CDR3 is CASSLVLAGAVDTQYF. The CDR3 nucleotides read TGCGCCAGCAGCTTGGTCCTAGCGGGGGCGGTAGATACGCAGTATTTT.

CDR3 protein: CASSVASSFYEQYF. The CDR3 nucleotides are TGTGCCAGCAGCGTAGCTTCCAGCTTCTACGAGCAGTACTTC. The J gene is TRBJ2-7, the V gene TRBV9; no firm D call. Trimming cost V 0 bases and J 3 bases, with 10 bases left between them. Germline-derived CDR1 and CDR2 are SGDLS and YYNGEE. The CDR3 covers 14 residues.

The V gene is TRBV30, the J gene TRBJ1-4; D perhaps matches TRBD1 (5 bases). The CDR3 spans 14 residues. Trimming left V 3 bases short and J 4 bases short, with 12 bases between. Germline V gives CDR1 GTSNPN, CDR2 SVGIG (reference sequence). CDR3 in amino acids: CAWRDGDLNEKLFF. CDR3 sequence (DNA): TGTGCCTGGAGGGACGGGGACCTTAATGAAAAACTGTTTTTT.

CDR3 amino acids: CASRTGTSGGLSSYEQYF. The CDR3 nucleotides read TGTGCCAGCAGGACCGGGACTAGCGGGGGCCTGAGCTCCTACGAGCAGTACTTC. This sequence joins TRBV27 and TRBJ2-7; 14 nucleotides align to TRBD2. Germline lookup yields CDR1 MNHEY and CDR2 SMNVEV (reference sequence). The CDR3 loop spans 18 amino acids. The V gene end was trimmed by 6 bases and the J gene end by 0 bases; junction bases not matched to a gene: 10.

This rearrangement joins TRBV21-1 to TRBJ1-5. TRBV21-1 counts as a pseudogene. CDR3 size: 23 residues. In DNA form, the CDR3 reads TGTGCCAGCAGGCAAGATAGGGCAAGGAGGAAGGAGGGGTCCGGGAGACCGAATCAGCCCCAGCATTTT. It codes for CASRQDRARRKEGSGRPNQPQHF.

This clone was detected only once. The chain is built from TRBV5-4 and TRBJ2-3, with TRBD2 identical over 8 bases. The V gene's germline CDR1 is SGHNT and CDR2 YYREEE (reference sequence). J was trimmed by 1 base and V by 3 bases; bases with no gene match: 7. This CDR3 is built from 16 residues. The CDR3 sequence is CASSYPGSGGTDTQYF. The CDR3 bases are TGTGCCAGCAGCTATCCGGGTAGCGGGGGCACAGATACGCAGTATTTT.

V and J are TRBV5-4 and TRBJ2-7; 14 bases fit TRBD2. The trim removed 4 bases at V and 0 bases at J, leaving 9 bases unmatched. CDR1 is SGHNT, CDR2 YYREEE, per germline (reference sequence). There are 18 residues in the CDR3. CDR3 protein: CASSPPGLAGGSSYEQYF. The CDR3, as DNA: TGTGCCAGCAGCCCTCCCGGACTAGCGGGGGGTTCCTCCTACGAGCAGTACTTC.

The chain joins TRBV5-6 to TRBJ1-1; no clear D gene. Trimming took off 0 bases at V and 8 bases at J, with 5 bases between the two ends. Germline V gives CDR1 SGHDT, CDR2 YYEEEE. CDR3 length: 11 amino acids. CDR3 in DNA: TGTGCCAGCAGCTTGGGTGGCGAAGCTTTCTTT. Translated: CASSLGGEAFF.

On this clone: Other DNA sequences in the sample encode the same CDR3. The DNA for the CDR3 is TGCGCCAGCAGCGTCGTGACAGGGGTCCAAGAGACCCAGTACTTC. Protein: CASSVVTGVQETQYF. The chain joins TRBV5-1 to TRBJ2-5, with TRBD1 matching over 8 bases. CDR1 and CDR2 (germline): SGHRS, YFSETQ. V lost 4 bases, J lost 1 base, and 6 bases stayed unmatched. This CDR3 spans 15 amino acids. Variable domain in full (rest from reference TRBV5-1 and TRBJ2-5): KAGVTQTPRYLIKTRGQQVTLSCSPISGHRSVSWYQQTPGQGLQFLFEYFSETQRNKGNFPGRFSGRQFSNSRSEMNVSTLELGDSALYLCASSVVTGVQETQYFGPGTRLLVL.

V and J are TRBV19 and TRBJ2-1; D unclear. Per germline, CDR1 LNHDA and CDR2 SQIVND (reference sequence). V lost 5 bases, J lost 3 bases, and 14 bases lay in between. CDR3 length: 15 residues. The CDR3 DNA is TGTGCCAGTAGTCCCCCGGGCAGGAACTACAATGAGCAGTTCTTC. This gives the protein CASSPPGRNYNEQFF. Complete variable domain (other parts from reference TRBV19 and TRBJ2-1): DGGITQSPKYLFRKEGQNVTLSCEQNLNHDAMYWYRQDPGQGLRLIYYSQIVNDFQKGDIAEGYSVSREKKESFPLTVTSAQKNPTAFYLCASSPPGRNYNEQFFGPGTRLTVL.

This chain connects TRBV18 to TRBJ2-1, with D possibly called TRBD1 or TRBD2 (5 bases each). The length of the CDR3 is 16 residues. Trimming took off 3 bases at V and 4 bases at J, with 16 bases between the two ends. CDR1 is KGHSH, CDR2 LQKENI, per germline. Here the CDR3 DNA reads TGTGCCAGCTCACCTTACCCGCCGGGGCCGTACAATGAGCAGTTCTTC. Its translation is CASSPYPPGPYNEQFF.

V and J are TRBV2 and TRBJ1-5; 7 positions agree with TRBD1. The germline gives CDR1 SNHLY, CDR2 FYNNEI. The CDR3 covers 13 residues. With 8 bases clipped from V and 3 bases from J, the junction kept 4 bases outside the gene matches. The CDR3 spells CASGTDLNQPQHF. In DNA, the CDR3 is TGTGCCAGCGGGACAGACCTCAATCAGCCCCAGCATTTT. The whole variable domain, filled in from reference TRBV2 and TRBJ1-5, reads EPEVTQTPSHQVTQMGQEVILRCVPISNHLYFYWYRQILGQKVEFLVSFYNNEISEKSEIFDDQFSVERPDGSNFTLKIRSTKLEDSAMYFCASGTDLNQPQHFGDGTRLSIL.

V gene TRBV6-1 combines with J gene TRBJ2-2; D gene unclear. The CDR3 sequence is 14 residues long. Germline lookup yields CDR1 MNHNS and CDR2 SASEGT. V was shortened by 4 bases and J by 6 bases, with 12 bases between the two germline ends. Here the CDR3 DNA reads TGTGCCAGCAGTGCTCGGGCTATCTCCGGGGAGCTGTTTTTT. This codes for CASSARAISGELFF.

The CDR3 loop is CASSPGTGNTGELFF. In DNA form, the CDR3 reads TGTGCCAGCAGCCCGGGGACAGGGAACACCGGGGAGCTGTTTTTT. This chain uses TRBV9 with TRBJ2-2; 8 bases align to TRBD1. This CDR3 comprises 15 residues. Trimming at V came to 4 bases and at J to 1 base, leaving 3 bases not matched to a gene. Germline CDR1 and CDR2: SGDLS and YYNGEE.

The gene calls are TRBV21-1 and TRBJ2-3. TRBV21-1 is a pseudogene segment. CDR3 length: 15 amino acids. The CDR3 DNA is TGTGCCAGCAGCAAAGCTCCGGCTAGCACAGATACGCAGTATTTT. Protein sequence: CASSKAPASTDTQYF.

V gene TRBV5-1 combines with J gene TRBJ2-5; D unresolved. This CDR3 spans 15 amino acids. CDR1 is SGHRS, CDR2 YFSETQ, per germline. The V end lost 0 bases, the J end lost 5 bases, and 14 bases lay between the germline ends. CDR3 loop: CASSLEKSPPETQYF. The CDR3 region has the DNA TGCGCCAGCAGCTTGGAAAAGAGCCCGCCGGAGACCCAGTACTTC.

This clone was observed once. CDR3 nucleotides: TGTGCCAGCAGATCAGGCCGTGAGGGGGCCTATGGCTACACCTTC. Residues: CASRSGREGAYGYTF. The rearrangement uses TRBV7-2 and TRBJ1-2, with 7 nucleotides matching TRBD1. Germline CDR1 and CDR2: SGHTA and FQGNSA. V lost 6 bases and J lost 4; bases outside the gene matches: 11. The CDR3 length is 15 residues.

Only a few counts were recorded for this clone. The CDR3 DNA follows: TGTGCCAGTTTCGGGGGAATTAAGTTCTTC. Residues: CASFGGIKFF. The chain carries TRBV6-6 and TRBJ2-1, with D possibly matching TRBD2 (6 bases). CDR1 and CDR2 (germline): MNHNY, SVGAGI (reference sequence). The CDR3 spans 10 residues. The ends were cut back, 9 bases at V and 14 bases at J, with 14 bases in the middle.

A few counts support this clone. As DNA, the CDR3 is TGTGCCAGCGGGCGGGACGGAATAGCAGATACGCAGTATTTT. Protein product: CASGRDGIADTQYF. The chain joins TRBV6-6 to TRBJ2-3; perhaps TRBD2 as D (6 bases). Per germline, CDR1 MNHNY and CDR2 SVGAGI (reference sequence). The ends were cut back, 8 bases at V and 4 bases at J, with 16 bases in the middle. This CDR3 region has 14 residues.

The chain couples TRBV19 to TRBJ1-1, with 9 bases fitting TRBD1. The CDR3 totals 15 residues. Trimming removed 4 bases from V and 5 bases from J; junction bases left unmatched: 8. The germline V gene encodes CDR1 LNHDA and CDR2 SQIVND (reference sequence). CDR3 in DNA: TGTGCCAGTAGTAGACCGGGACAGGGTGCGACTGAAGCTTTCTTT. As protein: CASSRPGQGATEAFF.

The V and J genes are TRBV2 and TRBJ1-5; a possible D gene is TRBD1 (5 bases). The CDR3 sequence is 16 residues long. The V and J ends lost 1 base and 2 bases respectively, with 12 bases between them. CDR1 and CDR2 from the germline V gene are SNHLY and FYNNEI. CDR3 sequence (DNA): TGTGCCAGCAGTGAAGATTCGGGGGTTGGCAATCAGCCCCAGCATTTT. It is translated as CASSEDSGVGNQPQHF.

CDR3 in amino acids: CASSFRDEAFF. The CDR3 DNA sequence: TGTGCCAGCAGCTTTCGGGACGAAGCTTTCTTT. This chain connects TRBV11-2 to TRBJ1-1; tentative D call: TRBD1 (5 bases). CDR3 length: 11 amino acids. V lost 3 bases to trimming and J lost 8 bases, with 7 bases between them. Germline CDR1 reads SGHAT; CDR2 reads FQNNGV.

The rearrangement links TRBV29-1 to TRBJ2-6; 10 bases are shared with TRBD1. The CDR3 length is 17 residues. The J segment lost 1 base and the V segment lost 3 bases, leaving 6 bases of the junction unmatched. CDR1 is SQVTM, CDR2 ANQGSEA, per germline. DNA of the CDR3: TGCAGCGTTGAGGGGGACAGGGGCCCGTCTGGGGCCAACGTCCTGACTTTC. It specifies CSVEGDRGPSGANVLTF.

In this sample, this clone turned up once. V usage is TRBV7-9 and J usage is TRBJ1-6, with 8 positions matching TRBD1. V lost 0 bases and J lost 6; bases outside the gene matches: 10. The V gene's germline CDR1 is SEHNR and CDR2 FQNEAQ (reference sequence). The CDR3 covers 18 residues. CDR3 protein: CASSLAAAGGPGNSPLHF. CDR3 DNA sequence: TGTGCCAGCAGCTTAGCTGCGGCAGGGGGCCCGGGTAATTCACCCCTCCACTTT.

This chain uses TRBV12-5 with TRBJ1-1; a weak D match, TRBD1 (5 bases). The germline gives CDR1 LGHNT, CDR2 FRNRAP. CDR3 size: 15 residues. Trimming stripped 3 bases from V and 0 bases from J, with 11 bases between. The CDR3 is CASGFRTRVNTEAFF. The CDR3 nucleotides read TGTGCTAGTGGTTTCCGGACAAGGGTGAACACTGAAGCTTTCTTT.

The V call is TRBV4-1, the J call TRBJ2-5, with 10 bases fitting TRBD2. The CDR3 runs to 20 residues. After removal of 4 bases from V and 5 bases from J, the junction contained 22 bases not matched to a gene. CDR1 is MGHRA and CDR2 is YSYEKL in the germline V gene. CDR3 DNA: TGCGCCAGCAGCCCCCCCGGGCTAGCGGGGGCCCAAGGATGGATCGAGACCCAGTACTTC. Translating gives CASSPPGLAGAQGWIETQYF.